These 27 T cell receptor beta chains came from one sample sequenced in a study of CD8+ T cells in alopecia areata. Extracted from the samples, RNA was reverse transcribed into cDNA to serve as the sequencing template. Method: immunoSEQ multiplex PCR; TCRdb's copy keeps in-frame clones and lacks some. In the table there are roughly 130,000 clones, roughly three fifths of which are singletons. The material sequenced was CD4+ T cells sorted from blood, taken at week 0. Every receptor here comes from a human donor with alopecia areata.

This clone was observed a handful of times. The chain combines TRBV2 with TRBJ2-2; D is perhaps TRBD2 (6 bases). The CDR3 contains 13 residues. Trimming took off 6 bases at V and 3 bases at J, with 8 bases between the two ends. The germline V gene encodes CDR1 SNHLY and CDR2 FYNNEI. DNA of the CDR3: TGTGCCAGCAGCCGGGACTACACCGGGGAGCTGTTTTTT. It yields the protein CASSRDYTGELFF.

The chain has TRBV7-2 and TRBJ2-1, with TRBD2 identical over 12 bases. This CDR3 region has 16 residues. With 5 bases clipped from V and 9 bases from J, the junction kept 11 bases outside the gene matches. Germline CDR1 is SGHTA and CDR2 is FQGNSA. The CDR3 sequence: CASSQSLAGGPFEQFF. The CDR3 DNA is TGTGCCAGCAGCCAAAGTCTAGCGGGAGGGCCGTTTGAGCAGTTCTTC.

V gene TRBV29-1 combines with J gene TRBJ1-5; 7 bases map to TRBD1. This CDR3 comprises 14 residues. The J segment lost 2 bases and the V segment lost 5 bases, leaving 6 bases of the junction unmatched. The germline V gene encodes CDR1 SQVTM and CDR2 ANQGSEA. CDR3 in DNA: TGCAGCGTTCGAACCGGGACAGGCAATCAGCCCCAGCATTTT. Translating it yields CSVRTGTGNQPQHF.

The chain uses TRBV14 and TRBJ2-5, with 11 bases aligning to TRBD2. The V gene end was trimmed by 7 bases and the J gene end by 3 bases; junction bases not matched to a gene: 13. Germline V gene lookup returns CDR1 SGHDN and CDR2 FVKESK. The CDR3 length is 17 residues. This CDR3 is CASNQGLLAGGKETQYF. In DNA form, the CDR3 reads TGTGCCAGCAATCAAGGGTTGCTAGCGGGAGGTAAAGAGACCCAGTACTTC.

Comments on this clone: The same CDR3 can be traced to other DNA sequences in this sample. The V and J genes are TRBV5-1 and TRBJ2-7; no firm D call. Germline CDR1 SGHRS, CDR2 YFSETQ. Deletions cut 2 bases from V and 0 bases from J, with 9 bases between. The CDR3 is 14 residues long. CDR3 residues: CASSFGTSSYEQYF. As DNA, the CDR3 is TGCGCCAGCAGCTTCGGCACCAGCTCCTACGAGCAGTACTTC.

The V and J genes are TRBV30 and TRBJ2-7; D possibly uses TRBD1 or TRBD2 (5 bases each). Germline CDR1 GTSNPN, CDR2 SVGIG (reference sequence). This CDR3 has 14 amino acids. The V end was cut by 0 bases, the J end by 3 bases, with 12 bases between. This CDR3 is CAWSVPGPLYEQYF. CDR3 sequence (DNA): TGTGCCTGGAGTGTGCCGGGACCCCTCTACGAGCAGTACTTC. The whole variable domain, remainder taken from reference TRBV30 and TRBJ2-7, is SQTIHQWPATLVQPVGSPLSLECTVEGTSNPNLYWYRQAAGRGLQLLFYSVGIGQISSEVPQNLSASRPQDRQFILSSKKLLLSDSGFYLCAWSVPGPLYEQYFGPGTRLTVT.

This clone was detected only a few times. The rearrangement uses TRBV9 and TRBJ1-4, with 10 bases lining up with TRBD1. Germline assignment: CDR1 SGDLS and CDR2 YYNGEE. V dropped 1 base and J dropped 7; count of bases not matched to a gene: 10. This CDR3 comprises 17 residues. This CDR3 reads CASSVLDRGLRGEKLFF. CDR3 coding DNA: TGTGCCAGCAGCGTACTCGACAGGGGGCTAAGGGGTGAAAAACTGTTTTTT.

This clone was counted only a few times. CDR3 sequence: CSVEDQTSGVTQYF. CDR3 DNA: TGCAGCGTTGAAGATCAGACTAGCGGGGTGACCCAGTACTTC. The chain recombines TRBV29-1 with TRBJ2-5; 11 bases agree with TRBD2. V trimming: 0 bases; J trimming: 7 bases; junction bases outside the gene matches: 4. This CDR3 spans 14 amino acids. Germline V gene lookup returns CDR1 SQVTM and CDR2 ANQGSEA.

V usage is TRBV5-1 and J usage is TRBJ2-4; D call uncertain. Germline V gives CDR1 SGHRS, CDR2 YFSETQ. V was trimmed by 4 bases and J by 0 bases, leaving 8 bases between them. The CDR3 covers 14 residues. The CDR3 here is CASSHTIAKNIQYF. The CDR3 DNA follows: TGCGCCAGCAGCCATACAATAGCCAAAAACATTCAGTACTTC.

The J gene is TRBJ1-1, the V gene TRBV5-1; the match to TRBD1 covers 9 bases. Germline V gene lookup returns CDR1 SGHRS and CDR2 YFSETQ. V lost 2 bases to trimming and J lost 8 bases; unmatched junction nucleotides: 4. CDR3 size: 13 residues. This CDR3 is CASSLKQGAEAFF. DNA for the CDR3: TGCGCCAGCAGCTTAAAACAGGGGGCCGAAGCTTTCTTT.

The chain has TRBV2 and TRBJ2-1, with TRBD2 identical over 9 bases. Losses at the gene ends were 6 bases for V and 5 bases for J; bases not matched to a gene: 8. Germline CDR1 is SNHLY and CDR2 is FYNNEI. The CDR3 is 15 residues long. CDR3 region: CASRAGIAGDNEQFF. CDR3 coding DNA: TGTGCCAGCAGAGCTGGCATAGCGGGGGACAATGAGCAGTTCTTC. The variable domain in full, with the rest retrieved from reference TRBV2 and TRBJ2-1, is EPEVTQTPSHQVTQMGQEVILRCVPISNHLYFYWYRQILGQKVEFLVSFYNNEISEKSEIFDDQFSVERPDGSNFTLKIRSTKLEDSAMYFCASRAGIAGDNEQFFGPGTRLTVL.

The genes are TRBV18 and TRBJ1-1, with TRBD1 as a possible D gene (5 bases). V was cut by 3 bases and J by 3 bases, with 8 bases left in between. Germline loops: CDR1 KGHSH, CDR2 LQKENI. There are 13 residues in the CDR3. CDR3: CASSPGQDTEAFF. The CDR3 DNA follows: TGTGCCAGCTCACCGGGGCAAGACACTGAAGCTTTCTTT.

The V call is TRBV7-7, the J call TRBJ2-1; TRBD2 matches at 9 bases. Germline loops: CDR1 SSHAT, CDR2 FNYEAQ (reference sequence). This CDR3 has 18 residues. Unmatched junction bases numbered 17, after V lost 5 bases and J lost 6 bases. CDR3 region: CASSLNPGLASGINEQFF. The DNA for the CDR3 is TGTGCCAGCAGCCTCAACCCGGGACTAGCATCCGGGATCAATGAGCAGTTCTTC.

The V gene is TRBV7-6, the J gene TRBJ2-1; 8 nucleotides match TRBD2. Trimming cost V 3 bases and J 6 bases; bases outside gene matches: 7. This CDR3 spans 15 amino acids. Germline V gene sequence: CDR1 SGHVS, CDR2 FNYEAQ. CDR3 coding DNA: TGTGCCAGCAGCTTCCAACCCGGGAGGGGCAATGAGCAGTTCTTC. Translation: CASSFQPGRGNEQFF.

The chain carries TRBV5-1 and TRBJ1-1; D call uncertain. CDR3 size: 14 residues. Trimming took off 0 bases at V and 8 bases at J, with 14 bases between the two ends. The germline gives CDR1 SGHRS, CDR2 YFSETQ. CDR3 in amino acids: CASSLDPEFGEAFF. The CDR3 nucleotides read TGCGCCAGCAGCTTGGACCCAGAATTTGGAGAAGCTTTCTTT.

The rearrangement uses TRBV6-6 and TRBJ2-3, with a tentative D call TRBD1 (5 bases). This CDR3 has 13 amino acids. The germline CDR1 and CDR2 sequences are MNHNY and SVGAGI (reference sequence). V lost 2 bases and J 4 bases, leaving 7 bases between the germline ends. The CDR3: CASSYGRADTQYF. CDR3 nucleotides: TGTGCCAGCAGTTACGGCAGGGCAGATACGCAGTATTTT.

This clone occurred a few times. The chain carries TRBV7-9 and TRBJ2-6; a weak D match, TRBD2 (7 bases). Trimming left V 2 bases short and J 6 bases short, with 14 bases between. Per the germline V gene, CDR1 is SEHNR and CDR2 is FQNEAQ (reference sequence). The CDR3 is made up of 16 amino acids. CDR3 coding DNA: TGTGCCAGCAGCTTATATACAGGGACTAAGGCCAACGTCCTGACTTTC. Protein product: CASSLYTGTKANVLTF.

The CDR3: CASSLDRGTYNEQFF. In DNA, the CDR3 is TGTGCCAGCAGCTTAGATCGGGGAACCTACAATGAGCAGTTCTTC. The chain uses TRBV7-3 and TRBJ2-1; maybe TRBD2 (5 bases). Trimming left V 2 bases short and J 2 bases short, with 10 bases between. The CDR3 contains 15 residues. Germline lookup yields CDR1 SGHTA and CDR2 FQGTGA.

This clone appeared a few times. V and J are TRBV7-2 and TRBJ1-2; D call uncertain. Deletions cut 6 bases from V and 7 bases from J, with 9 bases between. Germline loops: CDR1 SGHTA, CDR2 FQGNSA. The CDR3 loop spans 11 amino acids. The CDR3 DNA is TGTGCCAGCAGTACATACGGTGGCTACACCTTC. It encodes CASSTYGGYTF.

V gene TRBV12-5 combines with J gene TRBJ2-3; D remains ambiguous. The CDR3 has 12 amino acids. CDR1 is LGHNT, CDR2 FRNRAP, per germline. V lost 0 bases and J lost 7, with 5 bases in between. The CDR3: CASGLVGNTQYF. DNA of the CDR3: TGTGCTAGTGGTTTGGTAGGGAATACGCAGTATTTT.

The chain carries TRBV9 and TRBJ2-5; 9 bases line up with TRBD2. There are 17 residues in the CDR3. CDR1 and CDR2 from the germline V gene are SGDLS and YYNGEE. V shed 0 bases, J shed 5 bases, and the junction held 11 bases outside the gene matches. DNA for the CDR3: TGTGCCAGCAGCGTAGCTCCCGACACTAGCGGGTGGGAGACCCAGTACTTC. This gives the protein CASSVAPDTSGWETQYF.

The V and J genes are TRBV5-1 and TRBJ2-7, with 7 nucleotides matching TRBD2. The V gene end was trimmed by 1 base and the J gene end by 3 bases; junction bases not matched to a gene: 4. CDR1 is SGHRS, CDR2 YFSETQ, per germline. This CDR3 has 14 amino acids. The CDR3 is CASSLQGGSYEQYF. DNA of the CDR3: TGCGCCAGCAGCTTGCAGGGAGGGAGCTACGAGCAGTACTTC.

This chain connects TRBV10-3 to TRBJ1-1; no clear D. The CDR3 has 13 residues. V was pared by 3 bases and J by 0 bases, with 5 bases between. Germline V gives CDR1 ENHRY, CDR2 SYGVKD. CDR3: CAISDAMNTEAFF. CDR3 sequence (DNA): TGTGCCATCAGTGATGCCATGAACACTGAAGCTTTCTTT.

The V and J genes are TRBV5-6 and TRBJ1-1; D is ambiguous. CDR1 and CDR2 (germline): SGHDT, YYEEEE. Between the trimmed V and J ends, which lost 4 bases and 10 bases, there was a span of 17 bases. This CDR3 contains 13 residues. The CDR3 nucleotides are TGTGCCAGCAGCCCGGACCGGAGGTCTCGAGCTTTCTTT. Translated: CASSPDRRSRAFF.

This clone was seen a handful of times. CDR3 nucleotide sequence: TGTGCCACCAGCAGGGGAGGGGGTCAAGAGACCCAGTACTTC. Its protein product is CATSRGGGQETQYF. The chain employs TRBV15 and TRBJ2-5, with a possible D match to TRBD2 (7 bases). V was pared by 3 bases and J by 2 bases, with 10 bases between. Germline CDR1 LNHNV, CDR2 YYDKDF (reference sequence). The CDR3 has 14 amino acids.

This clone was seen a handful of times. The chain has TRBV23-1 and TRBJ2-7; 8 nucleotides agree with TRBD1. TRBV23-1 is filed as an ORF, its function uncertain. The ends lost 4 bases at V and 2 bases at J; junction bases unmatched: 7. The CDR3 totals 15 residues. The CDR3 DNA reads TGCGCCAGCAGTCTTTCCGGGACAGGACCCTACGAGCAGTACTTC. Protein product: CASSLSGTGPYEQYF.

The V call is TRBV19, the J call TRBJ2-7, with TRBD2 as a possible D gene (5 bases). Looked up from germline, CDR1 is LNHDA and CDR2 is SQIVND (reference sequence). This CDR3 comprises 12 residues. V lost 4 bases, J lost 6 bases, and 10 bases lay in between. CDR3 region: CASSTRSGEQYF. In DNA form, the CDR3 reads TGTGCCAGTAGTACTCGGAGCGGCGAGCAGTACTTC.